This entry is about one T cell receptor beta chain. Its target is unknown. From germline, CDR1 is MNHNY and CDR2 SVGAGI (reference sequence). This CDR3 comprises 14 residues. Trimming pared 0 bases from V and 4 bases from J, leaving 7 bases between. This entry comes from a study of Ad26.COV2.S vaccination and SARS-CoV-2 variants. Across the study: Donor was in the COV1001 Ad26.COV2.S trial arm. Findings and limits, study-wide: TCR breadth and depth estimates may have understated total T cell responses.

The sample's treatment: approximately 18 received Ad26.COV2.S at low or high dose, single or two shots; about five received placebo; per-sample allocation not given. Repertoires come from day 63 after the first vaccine or placebo injection. In Boston, an adult donor aged 18-55 years took part. Sequenced by immunoSEQ multiplex PCR; TCRdb stores in-frame clones only, minus some. The sample lists some 300,000 clones; just under 85% were seen once. This TCR was recovered from a person aged 18-60 years who received the Ad26.COV2.S COVID-19 vaccine or a placebo. Sequenced material: peripheral blood, taken in a trial of Ad26.COV2.S vaccine versus placebo. This sequence joins TRBV6-6 and TRBJ2-1, with D unresolved. The CDR3 is CASSYSTLYNEQFF. CDR3 in DNA: TGTGCCAGCAGTTACTCGACCCTTTACAATGAGCAGTTCTTC.